Detailed here is one T cell receptor (beta chain). Its antigen is not identified. All patients were mismatch repair deficient, assessed by either PCR or immunohistochemistry. TCRs were sequenced from a few patients responding to pembrolizumab. This sample stems from a study of PD-1 blockade in mismatch repair-deficient tumors. Whole-study context: All were previously treated, progressing patients with about twelve mismatch repair-deficient cancer types. Study-wide results and limits: Tumor-resident clones, often absent from pretreatment blood, expanded after pembrolizumab and then contracted.

The method was immunoSEQ multiplex PCR; TCRdb's version includes in-frame clones alone and lacks a portion of them. The table has 100,000 to 150,000 clones, almost 90% seen once. This clonotype was sampled from an adult with mismatch repair-deficient cancer. The material sequenced was peripheral blood, taken roughly 70 weeks after starting pembrolizumab.

The CDR3 spells CASSLGGQANVLTF. CDR3 nucleotides: TGTGCCAGCAGCTTGGGGGGCCAAGCCAACGTCCTGACTTTC. The chain recombines TRBV11-2 with TRBJ2-6; D assignment may be TRBD1 or TRBD2 (6 bases each). V gave up 3 bases and J gave up 7 bases, with 10 bases separating them. This CDR3 contains 14 residues. CDR1 and CDR2 (germline): SGHAT, FQNNGV. Filled out from reference TRBV11-2 and TRBJ2-6, the complete variable domain reads EAGVAQSPRYKIIEKRQSVAFWCNPISGHATLYWYQQILGQGPKLLIQFQNNGVVDDSQLPKDRFSAERLKGVDSTLKIQPAKLEDSAVYLCASSLGGQANVLTFGAGSRLTVL.